A selection of T cell receptor beta chains follows, all from one sample in a study of CD8+CD57+ T cells in acquired aplastic anemia. Via MiXCR, TCRdb re-called the reads, giving one row per CDR3 protein. The table includes about 190,000 distinct CDR3 sequences, around half detected once. The source material was sorted CD4+, CD8+, or CD8+CD57+ T cells (not recorded which) from PBMCs. The receptor set was obtained from a human donor in good health, serving as a control. Each CDR3 is given with its conserved first and last residue. A D gene is named only where the DNA matches it firmly. Size values are once, few and many counts, or a class for expanded clones, and some rows have none.

>.|TRBJ1-6|medium-sized|TRBV15
CATSSAGGYSPLHF
TGTGCCACCAGCAGTGCCGGAGGGTATTCACCCCTCCACTTT
>.|TRBJ1-6|.|TRBV7-9
CASSLAKGLQYSPLHF
TGTGCCAGCAGCCTAGCTAAGGGCCTACAATATTCACCCCTCCACTTT
>TRBD2|TRBJ2-3|.|TRBV20-1
CSATAGGRDTQYF
TGCAGTGCTACAGCGGGGGGGCGGGATACGCAGTATTTT
>.|TRBJ2-2|.|TRBV12-5
CASGFGGFDTGELFF
TGTGCTAGTGGTTTTGGGGGATTCGACACCGGGGAGCTGTTTTTT
>.|TRBJ2-7|.|TRBV7-2
CASSGWTDGEQYF
TGTGCCAGCAGCGGCTGGACGGATGGGGAGCAGTACTTC
>.|TRBJ2-7|.|TRBV20-1
CSAMGGPGSYEQYF
TGCAGTGCTATGGGGGGGCCGGGGTCCTACGAGCAGTACTTC
>.|TRBJ2-7|many|TRBV6-2/TRBV6-3
CASSPTWGEQYF
TGTGCCAGCAGTCCGACATGGGGAGAGCAGTACTTC
>.|TRBJ2-2|once|TRBV2
CASRGGQKLTGELFF
TGTGCCAGCAGAGGCGGACAGAAACTCACCGGGGAGCTGTTTTTT
>.|TRBJ1-2|.|TRBV7-2
CASSFQKNYGYTF
TGTGCCAGCAGCTTCCAGAAGAACTATGGCTACACCTTC
>.|TRBJ1-4|many|TRBV5-1
CASNRGGSNEKLFF
TGCGCCAGCAACCGGGGGGGGTCGAATGAAAAACTGTTTTTT
>TRBD2|TRBJ2-1|many|TRBV4-1
CASSRGLAGVSSYNEQFF
TGCGCCAGCAGCCGAGGACTAGCGGGGGTAAGCTCCTACAATGAGCAGTTCTTC
>.|TRBJ2-3|.|TRBV25-1
CASSGNTDTQYF
TGTGCCAGCAGTGGAAATACAGATACGCAGTATTTT
>TRBD1|TRBJ1-4|.|TRBV28
CASSLGQGREKLFF
TGTGCCAGCAGTTTAGGACAGGGGCGGGAAAAACTGTTTTTT
>TRBD1|TRBJ1-2|.|TRBV29-1
CSVGTIRGPVGYTF
TGCAGCGTCGGAACGATAAGGGGGCCGGTTGGCTACACCTTC